This paragraph covers one T cell receptor beta chain sequence. Its antigen remains unidentified. This entry comes from a study of cytomegalovirus exposure and HLA in healthy donors. Both 60 Vbeta primers and 13 Jbeta primers went into the PCR. Sequenced by immunoSEQ multiplex PCR; TCRdb stores in-frame clones only, minus some. The sample includes some 150,000 clones, more than 75% seen only once; the top ten take 2% to 3%. Findings of the study overall: As a later analysis showed, several of the most significant clusters appeared to be linked to common viral pathogens. In a later analysis, at a false discovery rate of 0.05, about 15,000 TCR beta sequences were associated with HLA alleles. Association of a missense DCLRE1C variant with TCR beta V- and J-gene trimming was reported in a later analysis. In a later analysis, donors in an Asian-associated ancestry cluster reportedly had fewer N-insertions in productive TCRs than the cohort mean.

The sample comprised PBMCs. This TCR derives from a man over 45 in good health and CMV-seronegative.

CDR3 nucleotide sequence: TGTGCCAGCAGTAGCAACGGGCGGGGGGGTACAGATACGCAGTATTTT. As protein: CASSSNGRGGTDTQYF. The V and J genes are TRBV11-3 and TRBJ2-3; TRBD2 aligns across 9 bases. CDR1 and CDR2 (germline): SGHNT, YENEEA. The CDR3 totals 16 residues. The ends lost 6 bases at V and 3 bases at J; junction bases unmatched: 10.